The 3 T cell receptor beta chains below come from one sample, sequenced in a study of regulatory T cells in long-lasting Graves disease. Libraries of TCR beta came from iRepertoire HTBI primers plus Arm-PCR of CDR3 regions. TCRdb reanalysed the multiplex PCR reads using MiXCR and keeps one entry per CDR3 protein. Seen here are roughly 610,000 distinct CDR3 sequences, around 16% observed once, and the top ten hold about 12%. Time point specified: newly diagnosed GD, antithyroid drugs for less than 3 months. PBMC RNA served as the TCR library source. These data were likewise used in another study, on T cells in Graves' hyperthyroidism and ophthalmopathy.

The sequenced sample was peripheral blood mononuclear cells (PBMCs), obtained at new diagnosis, from a patient treated with antithyroid drugs. These receptors all come from a man between 18 and 35 years old with Graves disease.

The J gene is TRBJ2-1, the V gene TRBV4-1, with 12 nucleotides matching TRBD2. The trim removed 2 bases at V and 5 bases at J, leaving 1 base unmatched. CDR3 length: 15 amino acids. Germline values: CDR1 MGHRA, CDR2 YSYEKL. CDR3 bases: TGCGCCAGCAGCCAAAGACTAGCGGGAGACAATGAGCAGTTCTTC. As protein: CASSQRLAGDNEQFF.

V is TRBV6-1 and J is TRBJ1-1, with D unclear. CDR3 length: 15 residues. Germline V gene data show CDR1 as MNHNS and CDR2 as SASEGT. Trimming pared 6 bases from V and 1 base from J, leaving 15 bases between. In nucleotides, the CDR3 is TGTGCCAGCAGGTACCGTAGGACCGCGAACACTGAAGCTTTCTTT. The encoded protein is CASRYRRTANTEAFF.

This clonotype was seen at least ten times. The chain uses TRBV7-2 and TRBJ2-3; TRBD2 matches 13 bases. Germline CDR1 reads SGHTA; CDR2 reads FQGNSA. The CDR3 sequence is 20 residues long. V lost 4 bases and J lost 0; bases outside the gene matches: 13. CDR3 sequence reads: CASSSTRTSGSVASTDTQYF. The DNA for the CDR3 is TGTGCCAGCAGCTCGACGAGGACTAGCGGGAGTGTAGCAAGCACAGATACGCAGTATTTT.